The next 3 T cell receptor beta chains were all read from a single sample in a study of CD8 T cells in ankylosing spondylitis. Study-wide results and limits: Ankylosing spondylitis blood appeared to carry a characteristic TCR beta motif of roughly eight highly homologous variants.

No antigen is known for these receptors. TCRdb analysed the 5' RACE reads with MiXCR anew, one entry per CDR3 protein. The repertoire includes about 500,000 distinct CDR3 sequences, about 5% of them detected once, and under 4.5% sits in the top ten. Specimen: blood, either unsorted or a sorted T cell fraction (not recorded which). These receptors were taken from a male donor with ankylosing spondylitis.

The sample holds many counts of this clonotype. CDR3 sequence (DNA): TGTGCCAGCAGTTCGGACACCCTGAGCACAGATACGCAGTATTTT. It is translated as CASSSDTLSTDTQYF. V gene TRBV12-3 or TRBV12-4 combines with J gene TRBJ2-3; tentative D call: TRBD1 (5 bases). V was pared by 4 bases and J by 0 bases, with 11 bases between. The CDR3 extends over 15 amino acids.

This clonotype was recorded at least ten times. The J gene is TRBJ2-2, the V gene TRBV7-2; possible D gene TRBD1, 6 bases. V gave up 5 bases and J gave up 6 bases, with 13 bases separating them. CDR3 length: 14 residues. Germline V gene data show CDR1 as SGHTA and CDR2 as FQGNSA. CDR3 DNA sequence: TGTGCCAGCAGCATAGGGACACTTGCCGGGGAGCTGTTTTTT. This gives the protein CASSIGTLAGELFF. The variable domain in full, with the rest retrieved from reference TRBV7-2 and TRBJ2-2, is GAGVSQSPSNKVTEKGKDVELRCDPISGHTALYWYRQSLGQGLEFLIYFQGNSAPDKSGLPSDRFSAERTGGSVSTLTIQRTQQEDSAVYLCASSIGTLAGELFFGEGSRLTVL.

This clonotype was recorded at least ten times. This chain joins TRBV4-1 and TRBJ2-4; 8 bases are shared with TRBD1. The CDR3 covers 20 residues. CDR1 is MGHRA and CDR2 is YSYEKL in the germline V gene. V shed 4 bases and J 4 bases; nucleotides not matched to a gene: 21. The CDR3 DNA is TGCGCCAGCAGCCGAGGACTTCCCGTCGGACAGGGAGGACCTAAAAACATTCAGTACTTC. As protein: CASSRGLPVGQGGPKNIQYF.